This TCR beta chain was sequenced during a study of vaccination effects on CD4 cells after COVID-19. Study details: Samples collected post-vaccine were obtained a median of 72 days after the second dose.

TCRdb keeps only in-frame clones here, not all; method: immunoSEQ multiplex PCR. The sample includes about 71,000 clones, 70% to 80% seen only once; the top ten take under 2.5%. With regard to this clone: Antigen: not known.

General study results and limits: After vaccination, at late timepoints, clones induced by infection and by vaccine contracted markedly.

Cells that had been cultured for less than 13 days were the source of isolated CD4+ T cells. Of the BNT162b2 and mRNA-1273 vaccines, participants received two doses of one or the other. The sample here was CD4+ T cells from PBMCs cultured without peptide, taken after COVID-19 vaccination. The clonotype was recovered from a human donor who received a COVID-19 vaccine.

The CDR3 is CASSQDLRGRETQYF. DNA for the CDR3: TGTGCCAGCAGCCAAGATCTCAGGGGGCGAGAGACCCAGTACTTC. This chain uses TRBV3-1 (or the pseudogene TRBV3-2) with TRBJ2-5, with 8 positions matching TRBD1. This CDR3 has 15 amino acids. V lost 0 bases, J lost 4 bases, and 4 bases stayed unmatched. Germline-derived CDR1 and CDR2 are LGHDT and YNNKEL (reference sequence).